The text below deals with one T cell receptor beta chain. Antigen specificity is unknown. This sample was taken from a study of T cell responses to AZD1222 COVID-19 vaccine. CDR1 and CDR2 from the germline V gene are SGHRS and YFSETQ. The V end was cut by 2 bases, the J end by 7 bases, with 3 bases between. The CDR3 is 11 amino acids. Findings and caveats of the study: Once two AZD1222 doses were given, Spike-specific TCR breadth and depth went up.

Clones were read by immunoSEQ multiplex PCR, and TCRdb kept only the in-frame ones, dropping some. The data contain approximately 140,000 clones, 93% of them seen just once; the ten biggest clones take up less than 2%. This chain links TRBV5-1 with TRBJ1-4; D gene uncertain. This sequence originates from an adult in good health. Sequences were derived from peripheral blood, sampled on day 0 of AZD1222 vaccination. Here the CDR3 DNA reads TGCGCCAGCAGCTTTGGTGAAAAACTGTTTTTT. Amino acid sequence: CASSFGEKLFF.